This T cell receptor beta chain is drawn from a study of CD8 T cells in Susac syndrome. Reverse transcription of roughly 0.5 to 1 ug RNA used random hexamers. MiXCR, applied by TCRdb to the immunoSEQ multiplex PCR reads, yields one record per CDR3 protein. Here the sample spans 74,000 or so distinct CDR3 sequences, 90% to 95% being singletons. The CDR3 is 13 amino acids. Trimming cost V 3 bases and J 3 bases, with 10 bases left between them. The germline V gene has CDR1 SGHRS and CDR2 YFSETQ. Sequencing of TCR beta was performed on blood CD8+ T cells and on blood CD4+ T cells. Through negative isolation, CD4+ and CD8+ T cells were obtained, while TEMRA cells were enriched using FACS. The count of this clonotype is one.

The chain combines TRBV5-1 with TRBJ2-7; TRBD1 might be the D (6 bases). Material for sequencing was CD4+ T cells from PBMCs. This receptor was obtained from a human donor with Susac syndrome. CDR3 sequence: CASSSGQNYEQYF. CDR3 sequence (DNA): TGCGCCAGCAGCTCCGGACAGAACTACGAGCAGTACTTC.